Below, 20 T cell receptor beta chains from the same sample are listed, as sequenced in a study of cytomegalovirus exposure and HLA in healthy donors. Primers: 60 Vbeta forward and 13 Jbeta reverse. Clones were sequenced by immunoSEQ multiplex PCR, and TCRdb holds only the in-frame ones, with some missing. This sample carries around 110,000 clones, about four fifths of them seen once, and the ten largest clones take over 3.5%. Sequencing used PBMCs. Source of these receptors: a young man in good health and CMV-seropositive.

The chain joins TRBV10-3 to TRBJ2-2; 10 nucleotides agree with TRBD2. There are 16 residues in the CDR3. Trimming at V came to 0 bases and at J to 6 bases, leaving 4 bases not matched to a gene. The germline V gene encodes CDR1 ENHRY and CDR2 SYGVKD. CDR3 DNA sequence: TGTGCCATCAGTGAGTCGACCCTAGCGGGGGCCGGGGAGCTGTTTTTT. Translated: CAISESTLAGAGELFF.

The chain joins TRBV7-8 to TRBJ2-5; TRBD2 aligns across 7 bases. V was clipped by 1 base and J by 1 base; unmatched bases: 3. CDR3 length: 15 residues. Germline V CDR1 and CDR2: SGHVS, FQNEAQ. CDR3 residues: CASSLGASGQETQYF. As DNA, the CDR3 is TGTGCCAGCAGCTTAGGGGCTAGCGGCCAAGAGACCCAGTACTTC.

The V and J genes are TRBV10-3 and TRBJ2-1, with 12 bases that match TRBD2. This CDR3 comprises 17 residues. Germline CDR1 is ENHRY and CDR2 is SYGVKD. Germline trimming cut 6 bases from V and 0 bases from J; bases unmatched to any gene: 6. The CDR3 nucleotides are TGTGCCATCAGAAGGACTAGCGGGGTAAGCTCCTACAATGAGCAGTTCTTC. Translated: CAIRRTSGVSSYNEQFF.

This clone appeared a few times. The genes are TRBV11-3 and TRBJ2-2, with 12 positions matching TRBD2. From germline, CDR1 is SGHNT and CDR2 YENEEA. V was pared by 3 bases and J by 5 bases, with 4 bases of the junction left unmatched. The CDR3 totals 16 residues. The CDR3 sequence is CASSFAGTSGTGELFF. CDR3 nucleotides: TGTGCCAGCAGCTTCGCCGGGACTAGCGGGACCGGGGAGCTGTTTTTT.

V and J are TRBV9 and TRBJ2-1; 15 bases are shared with TRBD2. V shed 3 bases, J shed 4 bases, and the junction held 5 bases outside the gene matches. The germline V gene encodes CDR1 SGDLS and CDR2 YYNGEE. The CDR3 covers 17 residues. CDR3 loop: CASSAGTSGRQYNEQFF. The CDR3 nucleotides are TGTGCCAGCAGCGCGGGGACTAGCGGGAGGCAATACAATGAGCAGTTCTTC.

This chain connects TRBV2 to TRBJ2-3; TRBD1 matches at 11 bases. Losses at the gene ends were 6 bases for V and 3 bases for J; bases not matched to a gene: 5. CDR3 length: 15 amino acids. Germline V lookup: CDR1 SNHLY, CDR2 FYNNEI. The CDR3 loop reads CASSQDRGRTDTQYF. CDR3 nucleotides: TGTGCCAGCAGCCAGGACAGGGGGCGAACAGATACGCAGTATTTT.

This chain links TRBV7-2 with TRBJ2-2; D might be TRBD2 (6 bases). The CDR3 is 15 amino acids. Germline V lookup: CDR1 SGHTA, CDR2 FQGNSA. V was pared by 5 bases and J by 6 bases, with 16 bases between. CDR3 DNA: TGTGCCAGCAGCCCGGAGGGTACGCGGGCCGGGGAGCTGTTTTTT. Its protein product is CASSPEGTRAGELFF.

This clone was found a few times. The rearrangement links TRBV29-1 to TRBJ2-1; a possible D gene is TRBD1 (6 bases). The V end lost 7 bases, the J end lost 0 bases, and 10 bases lay between the germline ends. The CDR3 length is 13 residues. The germline gives CDR1 SQVTM, CDR2 ANQGSEA. CDR3 loop: CSAGTTSYNEQFF. The CDR3 region has the DNA TGCAGCGCCGGGACAACCTCCTACAATGAGCAGTTCTTC.

J is TRBJ1-4 and V is TRBV7-9; a weak D match, TRBD1 (6 bases). In germline, CDR1 is SEHNR, CDR2 FQNEAQ (reference sequence). V was cut by 5 bases and J by 8 bases, with 18 bases left in between. The CDR3 has 15 amino acids. The CDR3 nucleotides are TGTGCCAGCAGCCTTAATAGTAGAGGGGGAGAAAAACTGTTTTTT. It is translated as CASSLNSRGGEKLFF.

CDR3 in DNA: TGTGCCAGCAGCTTATTTACTCAGGGGTGGATACACACCATATATTTT. Translating gives CASSLFTQGWIHTIYF. The rearrangement joins TRBV5-6 to TRBJ1-3; D is possibly TRBD1 (6 bases). Trimming left V 2 bases short and J 8 bases short, with 20 bases between. Germline V CDR1 and CDR2: SGHDT, YYEEEE. CDR3 length equals 16 residues.

This clone was seen more than once but under ten times. V and J are TRBV6-1 and TRBJ1-1; D is ambiguous. Deletions cut 5 bases from V and 4 bases from J, with 5 bases between. Germline CDR1 reads MNHNS; CDR2 reads SASEGT. This CDR3 region has 11 residues. The CDR3 DNA is TGTGCCAGCAGTTACATCACTGAAGCTTTCTTT. Residues: CASSYITEAFF.

J is TRBJ2-5 and V is TRBV28, with no clear D. The length of the CDR3 is 12 residues. Trimming stripped 5 bases from V and 5 bases from J, with 9 bases between. From germline, CDR1 is MDHEN and CDR2 SYDVKM. The CDR3 DNA is TGTGCCAGCAGTGCGAGTTGGGAGACCCAGTACTTC. The encoded protein is CASSASWETQYF. Full variable domain (rest looked up from reference TRBV28 and TRBJ2-5): DVKVTQSSRYLVKRTGEKVFLECVQDMDHENMFWYRQDPGLGLRLIYFSYDVKMKEKGDIPEGYSVSREKKERFSLILESASTNQTSMYLCASSASWETQYFGPGTRLLVL.

The chain combines TRBV7-2 with TRBJ2-3, with 7 bases matching TRBD1. From germline, CDR1 is SGHTA and CDR2 FQGNSA. The CDR3 contains 18 residues. After removal of 0 bases from V and 3 bases from J, the junction contained 12 bases not matched to a gene. The CDR3 nucleotides are TGTGCCAGCAGCTTAGCGGGTCAGGACAGGAGGAGAACAGATACGCAGTATTTT. This translates into CASSLAGQDRRRTDTQYF.

This chain joins TRBV5-1 and TRBJ1-1, with 9 bases lining up with TRBD1. CDR3 length equals 14 residues. The germline CDR1 and CDR2 sequences are SGHRS and YFSETQ. The trim removed 5 bases at V and 5 bases at J, leaving 7 bases unmatched. The CDR3 reads CASREQGAETEAFF. CDR3 in DNA: TGCGCCAGCAGGGAACAGGGGGCTGAAACTGAAGCTTTCTTT. Combining the CDR3 with reference TRBV5-1 and TRBJ1-1 gives the whole variable domain KAGVTQTPRYLIKTRGQQVTLSCSPISGHRSVSWYQQTPGQGLQFLFEYFSETQRNKGNFPGRFSGRQFSNSRSEMNVSTLELGDSALYLCASREQGAETEAFFGQGTRLTVV.

The sample holds one count of this clone. In DNA form, the CDR3 reads TGTGCCAGCAGCTTAGTTCTTTTGGGAGGTGAGCAGTTCTTC. It translates to CASSLVLLGGEQFF. The chain uses TRBV11-2 and TRBJ2-1; the D gene is possibly TRBD2 (6 bases). The V end was cut by 1 base, the J end by 9 bases, with 13 bases between. The CDR3 is made up of 14 amino acids. The germline gives CDR1 SGHAT, CDR2 FQNNGV. The whole variable domain, remainder taken from reference TRBV11-2 and TRBJ2-1, is EAGVAQSPRYKIIEKRQSVAFWCNPISGHATLYWYQQILGQGPKLLIQFQNNGVVDDSQLPKDRFSAERLKGVDSTLKIQPAKLEDSAVYLCASSLVLLGGEQFFGPGTRLTVL.

V is TRBV19 and J is TRBJ1-4, with 12 nucleotides matching TRBD1. With 5 bases clipped from V and 11 bases from J, the junction kept 12 bases outside the gene matches. Germline V gives CDR1 LNHDA, CDR2 SQIVND (reference sequence). There are 16 residues in the CDR3. CDR3 residues: CASSLGTGGYFGKLFF. The CDR3 bases are TGTGCCAGTAGTCTCGGGACAGGGGGCTATTTTGGTAAACTGTTTTTT.

The CDR3 coding sequence is TGTGCCAGCAGGTCAGGGTGGGCCTATGGCTACACCTTC. Encoded protein: CASRSGWAYGYTF. The genes are TRBV28 and TRBJ1-2; tentative D call: TRBD1 (5 bases). The germline CDR1 and CDR2 sequences are MDHEN and SYDVKM. CDR3 size: 13 residues. Trimming removed 6 bases from V and 4 bases from J, with 12 bases in between.

The gene calls are TRBV5-1 and TRBJ2-1; 7 bases map to TRBD1. V lost 0 bases to trimming and J lost 8 bases; unmatched junction nucleotides: 8. The CDR3 spans 15 residues. The germline CDR1 and CDR2 sequences are SGHRS and YFSETQ. The DNA for the CDR3 is TGCGCCAGCAGCTTGGGACAGGGTAGTGACCATGAGCAGTTCTTC. This gives the protein CASSLGQGSDHEQFF.

The CDR3 nucleotides read TGTGCCAGCAGCCTCGGGAGCAATCAGCCCCAGCATTTT. It is translated as CASSLGSNQPQHF. The chain is built from TRBV5-6 and TRBJ1-5; D is undetermined. The V end lost 4 bases, the J end lost 1 base, and 6 bases lay between the germline ends. The CDR3 sequence is 13 residues long. Germline CDR1 SGHDT, CDR2 YYEEEE.

The chain couples TRBV6-1 to TRBJ1-1; possibly TRBD1 for D (6 bases). The germline V and J ends were trimmed by 5 bases and 0 bases, with 13 bases remaining between them. Germline CDR1 is MNHNS and CDR2 is SASEGT. The CDR3 contains 15 residues. CDR3 in amino acids: CASSFLGHLNTEAFF. Here the CDR3 DNA reads TGTGCCAGCAGTTTCCTGGGACACCTGAACACTGAAGCTTTCTTT.